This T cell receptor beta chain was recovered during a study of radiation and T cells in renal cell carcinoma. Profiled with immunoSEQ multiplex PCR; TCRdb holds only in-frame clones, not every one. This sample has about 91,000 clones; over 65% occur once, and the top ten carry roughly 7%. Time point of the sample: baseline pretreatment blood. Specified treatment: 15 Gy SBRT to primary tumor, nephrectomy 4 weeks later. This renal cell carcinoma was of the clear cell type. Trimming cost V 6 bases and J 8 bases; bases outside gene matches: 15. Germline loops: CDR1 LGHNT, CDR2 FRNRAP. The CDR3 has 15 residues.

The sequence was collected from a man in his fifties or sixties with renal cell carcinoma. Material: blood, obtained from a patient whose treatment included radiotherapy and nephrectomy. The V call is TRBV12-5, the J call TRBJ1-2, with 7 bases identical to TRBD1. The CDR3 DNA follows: TGTGCTAGTGGCCCTCCAGGGGGACCCCTTAGGGGCTACACCTTC. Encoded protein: CASGPPGGPLRGYTF. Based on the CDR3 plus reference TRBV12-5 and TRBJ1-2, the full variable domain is DARVTQTPRHKVTEMGQEVTMRCQPILGHNTVFWYRQTMMQGLELLAYFRNRAPLDDSGMPKDRFSAEMPDATLATLKIQPSEPRDSAVYFCASGPPGGPLRGYTFGSGTRLTVV.